This T cell receptor (beta chain) is drawn from a study of shared clonotypes between healthy human individuals. Generated by immunoSEQ multiplex PCR, the TCRdb table keeps only in-frame clones and is missing some. The sample includes roughly 590,000 clones, over 95% of them seen just once. CDR1 and CDR2 from the germline V gene are MNHNS and SASEGT. CDR3 length equals 11 residues. Trimming pared 0 bases from V and 6 bases from J, leaving 3 bases between. Naive CD8 cells lacked CD45RO and underwent positive selection for CCR7, leaving out terminally differentiated effector memory CD45RA+ cells. V and J are TRBV6-1 and TRBJ2-7; no reliable D call. The sequenced sample was naive CD8+ T cells sorted from blood. This sequence was found in a woman aged 25 to 39 in good health. CDR3 coding DNA: TGTGCCAGCAGTGAAGCGTCCGAGCAGTACTTC. Translating it yields CASSEASEQYF.